The next 12 T cell receptor beta chains were all read from a single sample in a study of blood T cell repertoires in COVID-19. TCRdb keeps only in-frame clones here, not all; method: immunoSEQ multiplex PCR. Here the sample spans 350,000 to 450,000 clones, approximately 86% being singletons. The sequenced sample consisted of peripheral blood. The source is a woman aged 55-70 years with COVID-19, enrolled during active disease.

The chain carries TRBV5-5 and TRBJ2-5; D not resolved. V was clipped by 0 bases and J by 2 bases, with 8 bases between them. The germline V gene has CDR1 SGHKS and CDR2 YYEKEE (reference sequence). CDR3 length: 14 residues. Here the CDR3 reads CASSLGTAQETQYF. The CDR3 nucleotides are TGTGCCAGCAGCTTGGGCACAGCTCAAGAGACCCAGTACTTC.

This chain uses TRBV6-1 with TRBJ1-5, with 8 bases aligning to TRBD1. The CDR3 contains 17 residues. CDR1 is MNHNS, CDR2 SASEGT, per germline. The ends lost 3 bases at V and 7 bases at J; junction bases unmatched: 14. DNA for the CDR3: TGTGCCAGCAGTGACCTCGGGACAGGAAACTCGGGGCAGCCCCAGCATTTT. This codes for CASSDLGTGNSGQPQHF.

The rearrangement uses TRBV7-9 and TRBJ1-3; a possible D gene is TRBD1 (6 bases). Germline V lookup: CDR1 SEHNR, CDR2 FQNEAQ (reference sequence). This CDR3 spans 18 amino acids. Trimming shortened V by 4 bases and J by 2 bases, and 21 bases separated the two germline ends. The CDR3, as DNA: TGTGCCAGCAGCTACCGGCCCGACGCAGGGGTAGCTGGAAACACCATATATTTT. This translates into CASSYRPDAGVAGNTIYF.

The genes are TRBV27 and TRBJ1-6; 8 nucleotides match TRBD1. Germline V CDR1 and CDR2: MNHEY, SMNVEV (reference sequence). J was trimmed by 10 bases and V by 7 bases; bases with no gene match: 6. CDR3 size: 13 residues. The CDR3 sequence: CASTWTGNSPLHF. The CDR3 DNA reads as TGTGCCAGCACGTGGACAGGGAACTCACCCCTCCACTTT.

The chain combines TRBV7-8 with TRBJ2-2; D is possibly TRBD2 (6 bases). Trimming stripped 2 bases from V and 4 bases from J, with 17 bases between. The CDR3 runs to 17 residues. Looked up from germline, CDR1 is SGHVS and CDR2 is FQNEAQ. The CDR3 reads CASSLRVPGVGTGELFF. The CDR3 bases are TGTGCCAGCAGCTTAAGAGTCCCGGGAGTAGGCACCGGGGAGCTGTTTTTT.

The rearrangement uses TRBV3-1 (or the pseudogene TRBV3-2) and TRBJ1-2, with D possibly TRBD1 on 5 matching bases. Germline CDR1 LGHDT, CDR2 YNNKEL (reference sequence). Trimming left V 0 bases short and J 7 bases short, with 15 bases between. The CDR3 covers 15 residues. The CDR3 DNA reads as TGTGCCAGCAGCCAAGATCTGACAGCACTCAGTGGCTACACCTTC. Its translation: CASSQDLTALSGYTF.

The chain recombines TRBV4-1 with TRBJ2-1, with 7 bases fitting TRBD2. With V trimmed by 1 base and J by 3 bases, 6 bases remained unmatched. The CDR3 contains 16 residues. The germline CDR1 and CDR2 sequences are MGHRA and YSYEKL. The CDR3 reads CASSQVPGGGYNEQFF. CDR3 in DNA: TGCGCCAGCAGCCAAGTACCGGGGGGAGGCTACAATGAGCAGTTCTTC.

The chain combines TRBV19 with TRBJ1-1; D not resolved. Trimming took off 4 bases at V and 1 base at J, with 7 bases between the two ends. Per germline, CDR1 LNHDA and CDR2 SQIVND (reference sequence). This CDR3 region has 13 residues. The CDR3 DNA reads as TGTGCCAGTAGTACCCAAGCGAACACTGAAGCTTTCTTT. This sequence encodes CASSTQANTEAFF. Complete variable domain (other parts from reference TRBV19 and TRBJ1-1): DGGITQSPKYLFRKEGQNVTLSCEQNLNHDAMYWYRQDPGQGLRLIYYSQIVNDFQKGDIAEGYSVSREKKESFPLTVTSAQKNPTAFYLCASSTQANTEAFFGQGTRLTVV.

This chain links TRBV11-2 with TRBJ2-7; D is uncertain. The CDR3 length is 12 residues. The germline V and J ends were trimmed by 5 bases and 0 bases, with 5 bases remaining between them. Per the germline V gene, CDR1 is SGHAT and CDR2 is FQNNGV. CDR3 sequence (DNA): TGTGCCAGCAGCACCGGCTCCTACGAGCAGTACTTC. Its protein is CASSTGSYEQYF.

This clone was detected a few times. V usage is TRBV30 and J usage is TRBJ2-7; no firm D call. Trimming left V 1 base short and J 3 bases short, with 4 bases between. This CDR3 is built from 11 residues. The germline V gene has CDR1 GTSNPN and CDR2 SVGIG (reference sequence). The DNA for the CDR3 is TGTGCCTGGAGTGGCAGCTACGAGCAGTACTTC. Its protein is CAWSGSYEQYF. The whole variable domain, filled in from reference TRBV30 and TRBJ2-7, reads SQTIHQWPATLVQPVGSPLSLECTVEGTSNPNLYWYRQAAGRGLQLLFYSVGIGQISSEVPQNLSASRPQDRQFILSSKKLLLSDSGFYLCAWSGSYEQYFGPGTRLTVT.

The genes are TRBV6-4 and TRBJ2-6; 8 nucleotides line up with TRBD1. Trimming took 2 bases from V and 3 from J; bases not matched to a gene: 6. This CDR3 comprises 17 residues. Germline CDR1 reads MRHNA; CDR2 reads SNTAGT. CDR3 residues: CASSDGQGAGGANVLTF. The DNA for the CDR3 is TGTGCCAGCAGTGACGGCCAGGGGGCGGGTGGGGCCAACGTCCTGACTTTC.

The chain recombines TRBV30 with TRBJ1-1; D uncertain. There are 11 residues in the CDR3. V was cut by 3 bases and J by 5 bases, with 7 bases left in between. Germline V gives CDR1 GTSNPN, CDR2 SVGIG (reference sequence). As DNA, the CDR3 is TGTGCCTGGAGCCTTGTAACTGAAGCTTTCTTT. This encodes CAWSLVTEAFF.